The 7 T cell receptor beta chains below were found in one sample sequenced in a study of shared clonotypes between healthy human individuals. TCRdb keeps only in-frame clones here, not all; method: immunoSEQ multiplex PCR. Of roughly 1,500,000 clones detected, under 99% appear once; the ten largest clones hold 0.4% to 0.45%. Source material: naive CD4+ T cells sorted from blood. The subset here: CD45RA+ positively selected. These receptors all stem from a man aged 30 to 39 in good health.

V and J are TRBV6-5 and TRBJ2-3; D not resolved. This CDR3 is built from 14 residues. V lost 6 bases to trimming and J lost 0 bases, with 10 bases between them. The V gene's germline CDR1 is MNHEY and CDR2 SVGAGI. CDR3 amino acids: CASRPRTSTDTQYF. The CDR3 DNA sequence: TGTGCCAGCAGACCTCGGACCAGCACAGATACGCAGTATTTT.

This clone occurred once. This chain joins TRBV5-1 and TRBJ1-4; D call uncertain. CDR3 size: 16 residues. V was clipped by 4 bases and J by 0 bases, with 13 bases between them. The germline V gene has CDR1 SGHRS and CDR2 YFSETQ. Here the CDR3 DNA reads TGCGCCAGCAGCCCCGGGGAGGCCGCAACTAATGAAAAACTGTTTTTT. As protein: CASSPGEAATNEKLFF. Full variable domain (outside the CDR3, taken from reference TRBV5-1 and TRBJ1-4): KAGVTQTPRYLIKTRGQQVTLSCSPISGHRSVSWYQQTPGQGLQFLFEYFSETQRNKGNFPGRFSGRQFSNSRSEMNVSTLELGDSALYLCASSPGEAATNEKLFFGSGTQLSVL.

The genes are TRBV5-1 and TRBJ2-7; perhaps TRBD1 as D (6 bases). Germline CDR1 is SGHRS and CDR2 is YFSETQ. V lost 4 bases, J lost 3 bases, and 20 bases lay in between. There are 16 residues in the CDR3. Here the CDR3 reads CASSIGPGHGIYEQYF. DNA for the CDR3: TGCGCCAGCAGCATAGGACCGGGACACGGGATCTACGAGCAGTACTTC.

This chain joins TRBV5-1 and TRBJ2-1; 7 bases match TRBD2. After removal of 0 bases from V and 3 bases from J, the junction contained 3 bases not matched to a gene. The CDR3 spans 15 residues. Germline CDR1 is SGHRS and CDR2 is YFSETQ. Here the CDR3 reads CASSLGEGIYNEQFF. Written as DNA, the CDR3 is TGCGCCAGCAGCTTGGGGGAGGGCATCTACAATGAGCAGTTCTTC.

V is TRBV5-1 and J is TRBJ2-1; 13 bases agree with TRBD2. Trimming removed 0 bases from V and 11 bases from J; junction bases left unmatched: 5. This CDR3 is built from 15 residues. CDR1 SGHRS and CDR2 YFSETQ come from the germline V gene. CDR3 sequence: CASSLGTSGGSKQFF. CDR3 nucleotide sequence: TGCGCCAGCAGCTTGGGGACTAGCGGGGGCAGCAAGCAGTTCTTC.

This sequence joins TRBV15 and TRBJ2-3; TRBD2 matches 8 bases. The junction had 7 bases not matched to a gene; V was cut back by 5 bases and J by 3 bases. CDR3 length: 15 residues. Germline V CDR1 and CDR2: LNHNV, YYDKDF (reference sequence). CDR3 region: CATSAPLAGTDTQYF. The CDR3 nucleotides read TGTGCCACCAGCGCCCCCCTAGCGGGTACAGATACGCAGTATTTT.

The rearrangement uses TRBV7-3 and TRBJ2-3; tentative D call: TRBD2 (5 bases). This CDR3 has 14 residues. The germline gives CDR1 SGHTA, CDR2 FQGTGA. V shed 3 bases and J shed 4 bases, with 11 bases lying between them. The CDR3 DNA reads as TGTGCCAGCAGCTTCGGGAAGGGCGCAGATACGCAGTATTTT. Residues: CASSFGKGADTQYF. The whole variable domain, filled in from reference TRBV7-3 and TRBJ2-3, reads GAGVSQTPSNKVTEKGKYVELRCDPISGHTALYWYRQSLGQGPEFLIYFQGTGAADDSGLPNDRFFAVRPEGSVSTLKIQRTERGDSAVYLCASSFGKGADTQYFGPGTRLTVL.